Listed below are T cell receptor beta chains from one sample, sequenced in a study of technical replicates of blood from four donors. Measured with immunoSEQ multiplex PCR; TCRdb has only the in-frame clones, and not every one. Among tens of thousands of clones listed, just under 95% were seen once. Material: T cells isolated from PBMCs. The receptors stem from a human donor in good health. Both conserved end residues are part of each CDR3. A D gene is named only where the DNA matches it firmly. Clone size is shown for a subset of rows, as once, few, many or a class of expanded clone.

j_gene | v_gene | abundance | d_gene | CDR3nt | CDR3aa
TRBJ1-2 | TRBV2 | NA | NA | TGTGCCGGACGCAGGGATTCGTCCTATGGCTACACCTTC | CAGRRDSSYGYTF
TRBJ1-3 | TRBV28 | NA | NA | TGTGCCAGCAGTTTATTGACTTCCTACTCTGGAAACACCATATATTTT | CASSLLTSYSGNTIYF
TRBJ1-4 | TRBV15 | NA | NA | TGTGCCACCAGCAAAAGACCGGGTGCAACTAATGAAAAACTGTTTTTT | CATSKRPGATNEKLFF
TRBJ2-1 | TRBV29-1 | NA | NA | TGCAGCGGTCGATCTAGTAATGAGCAGTTCTTC | CSGRSSNEQFF
TRBJ1-1 | TRBV30 | NA | NA | TGTGCCTGGAGTGTCGGACAGCCCGGGAACACTGAAGCTTTCTTT | CAWSVGQPGNTEAFF
TRBJ1-2 | TRBV28 | NA | NA | TGTGCCAGCAGTTTCCGGGGGTTCGGTTTGGGTGGCTACACCTTC | CASSFRGFGLGGYTF
TRBJ2-5 | TRBV10-3 | once | TRBD1 | TGTGCCATCAGTTCCGGGACAGCGGCTCAAGAGACCCAGTACTTC | CAISSGTAAQETQYF
TRBJ1-5 | TRBV29-1 | NA | NA | TGCAGCGTTGAAGTGGGACACAATCAGCCCCAGCATTTT | CSVEVGHNQPQHF
TRBJ2-3 | TRBV7-2 | NA | NA | TGTGCCAGCAGCTTAGAAGAGGCCGCAGATACGCAGTATTTT | CASSLEEAADTQYF
TRBJ2-7 | TRBV19 | NA | TRBD1 | TGTGCCAGTAGCCCCGACAGGGGTTTCTCCTACGAGCAGTACTTC | CASSPDRGFSYEQYF
TRBJ2-3 | TRBV4-1 | NA | NA | TGCGCCAGCAGCTCGGGGGTCTCCACAGATACGCAGTATTTT | CASSSGVSTDTQYF
TRBJ2-3 | TRBV5-1 | NA | TRBD2 | TGCGCCAGCAGCGGCGGACTAGCGGTAAACACAGATACGCAGTATTTT | CASSGGLAVNTDTQYF
TRBJ2-7 | TRBV19 | NA | TRBD1 | TGTGCCAGTACCCCGGGACAGGGAAACTACGAGCAGTACTTC | CASTPGQGNYEQYF
TRBJ1-2 | TRBV6-5 | NA | NA | TGTGCCAGCAGCCTTGGGGGGGAAAACTATGGCTACACCTTC | CASSLGGENYGYTF
TRBJ2-7 | TRBV28 | NA | TRBD1 | TGTGCCAGCAGTTTAGTGGACAGGGTTACCTACGAGCAGTACTTC | CASSLVDRVTYEQYF
TRBJ2-7 | TRBV6-5 | NA | NA | TGTGCCAGCAGTTACTCGTATCAGAATTACGAGCAGTACTTC | CASSYSYQNYEQYF
TRBJ1-5 | TRBV6-6 | NA | NA | TGTGCCAGCAGTTACGGGCCTAATCAGCCCCAGCATTTT | CASSYGPNQPQHF
TRBJ2-7 | TRBV7-6 | NA | TRBD2 | TGTGCCAGCAGCCCCGACTGGACTAGCGGGACGTACGAGCAGTACTTC | CASSPDWTSGTYEQYF
TRBJ1-1 | TRBV28 | NA | NA | TGTGCCATCGATCAGGGACACTCTCGCAGGGGCACTGAAGCTTTCTTT | CAIDQGHSRRGTEAFF
TRBJ2-7 | TRBV5-4 | NA | TRBD2 | TGTGCCAGCAGCGGGAGGGCTTTAGCGGACGAGCAGTACTTC | CASSGRALADEQYF
TRBJ1-4 | TRBV5-1 | NA | NA | TGCGCCAGCAGCGGACCTCTGGGGGGTAGGGAAAAACTGTTTTTT | CASSGPLGGREKLFF
TRBJ1-4 | TRBV19 | NA | TRBD1 | TGTGCCAGTAGTATGAGACAGGGTCTGAATGAAAAACTGTTTTTT | CASSMRQGLNEKLFF
TRBJ2-5 | TRBV7-9 | NA | TRBD2 | TGTGCCAGCAGCTTTTATGGGACTAGCGGGCAAAGACAAGAGACCCAGTACTTC | CASSFYGTSGQRQETQYF
TRBJ2-2 | TRBV7-3 | NA | TRBD2 | TGTGCCAGCAGCTTATTTAGCGGGGTGAACACCGGGGAGCTGTTTTTT | CASSLFSGVNTGELFF
TRBJ2-7 | TRBV9 | NA | NA | TGTGCCAGCAGCGTAGGGGACTCGAGTATCTACGAGCAGTACTTC | CASSVGDSSIYEQYF
TRBJ1-1 | TRBV6-1 | NA | NA | TGTGCCAGCAGTCTAGAGGAGATAATGAACACTGAAGCTTTCTTT | CASSLEEIMNTEAFF
TRBJ2-5 | TRBV18 | NA | NA | TGTGCCAGCTTCTCCCGGGATCCCCGGCAGGGGGAGACCCAGTACTTC | CASFSRDPRQGETQYF
TRBJ2-7 | TRBV6-5 | NA | NA | TGTGCCAGCAGTTTATCGGGAGAGCAGTACTTC | CASSLSGEQYF